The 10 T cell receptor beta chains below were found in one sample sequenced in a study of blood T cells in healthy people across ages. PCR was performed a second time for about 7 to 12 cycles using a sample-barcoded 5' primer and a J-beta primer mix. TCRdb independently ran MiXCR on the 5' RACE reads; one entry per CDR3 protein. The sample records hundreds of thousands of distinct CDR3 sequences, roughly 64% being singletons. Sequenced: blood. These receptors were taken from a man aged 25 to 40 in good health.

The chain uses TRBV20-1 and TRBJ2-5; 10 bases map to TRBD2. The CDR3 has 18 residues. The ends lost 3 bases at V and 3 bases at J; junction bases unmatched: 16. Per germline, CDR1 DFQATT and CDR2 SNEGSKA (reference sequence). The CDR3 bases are TGCAGTGCTAGGGAGCATGCCACCGGGCTAGCGGGAGAAGAGACCCAGTACTTC. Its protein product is CSAREHATGLAGEETQYF.

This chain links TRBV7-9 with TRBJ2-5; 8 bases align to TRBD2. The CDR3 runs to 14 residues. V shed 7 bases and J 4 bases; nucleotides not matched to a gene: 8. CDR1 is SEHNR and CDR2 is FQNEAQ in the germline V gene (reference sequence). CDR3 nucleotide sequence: TGTGCCAGCACACCACGAGCGGGGGCAGAGACCCAGTACTTC. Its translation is CASTPRAGAETQYF.

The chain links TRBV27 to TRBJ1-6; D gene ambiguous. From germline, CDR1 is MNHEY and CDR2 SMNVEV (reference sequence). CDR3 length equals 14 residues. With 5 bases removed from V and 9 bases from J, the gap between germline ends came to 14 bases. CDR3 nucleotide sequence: TGTGCCAGCAGTCCCGACGACCGAGGTTCACCCCTCCACTTT. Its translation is CASSPDDRGSPLHF.

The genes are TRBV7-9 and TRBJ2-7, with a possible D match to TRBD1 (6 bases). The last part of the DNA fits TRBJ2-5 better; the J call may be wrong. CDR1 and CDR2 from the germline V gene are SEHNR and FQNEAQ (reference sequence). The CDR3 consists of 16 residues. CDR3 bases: TGTGCCAGCAGCCAAAACCTCCGGACAGTCCCAGAGACCCAGTACTTC. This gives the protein CASSQNLRTVPETQYF.

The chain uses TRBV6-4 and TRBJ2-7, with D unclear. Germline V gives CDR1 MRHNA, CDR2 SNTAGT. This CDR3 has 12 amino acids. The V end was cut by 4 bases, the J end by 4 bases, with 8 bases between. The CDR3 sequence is CASSVWQYEQYF. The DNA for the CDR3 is TGTGCCAGCAGTGTGTGGCAATACGAGCAGTACTTC.

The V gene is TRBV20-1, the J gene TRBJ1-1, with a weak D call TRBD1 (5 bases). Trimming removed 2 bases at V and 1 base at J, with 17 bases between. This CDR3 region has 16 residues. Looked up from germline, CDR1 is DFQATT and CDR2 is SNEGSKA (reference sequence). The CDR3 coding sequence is TGCAGTGCTAGATTTTGGGGCAGTACGGGGAACACTGAAGCTTTCTTT. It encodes CSARFWGSTGNTEAFF.

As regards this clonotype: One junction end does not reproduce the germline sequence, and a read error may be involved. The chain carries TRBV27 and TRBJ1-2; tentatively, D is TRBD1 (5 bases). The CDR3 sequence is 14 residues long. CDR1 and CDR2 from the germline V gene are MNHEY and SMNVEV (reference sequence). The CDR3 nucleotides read TGTGCCGGCAGCTACATCTCAGGGTTCAACGGCTACACCTTC. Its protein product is CAGSYISGFNGYTF.

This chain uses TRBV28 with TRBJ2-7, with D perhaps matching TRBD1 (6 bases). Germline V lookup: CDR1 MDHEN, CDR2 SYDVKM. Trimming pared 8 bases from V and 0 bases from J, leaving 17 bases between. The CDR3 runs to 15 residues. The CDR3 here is CASAQGGLSSYEQYF. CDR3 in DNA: TGTGCCAGCGCCCAAGGGGGTTTGAGCTCCTACGAGCAGTACTTC.

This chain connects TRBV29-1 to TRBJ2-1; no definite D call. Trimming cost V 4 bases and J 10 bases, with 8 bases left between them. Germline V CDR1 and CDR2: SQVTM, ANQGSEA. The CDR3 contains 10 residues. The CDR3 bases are TGCAGCGTTGGTTTTGGGGAGCAGTTCTTC. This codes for CSVGFGEQFF.

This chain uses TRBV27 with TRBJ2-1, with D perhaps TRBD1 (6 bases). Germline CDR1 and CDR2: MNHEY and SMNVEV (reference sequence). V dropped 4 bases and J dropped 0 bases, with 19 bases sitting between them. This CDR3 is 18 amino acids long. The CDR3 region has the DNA TGTGCCAGCAGTTCCACAGGGTATGAGACCGGCTCCTACAATGAGCAGTTCTTC. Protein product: CASSSTGYETGSYNEQFF.